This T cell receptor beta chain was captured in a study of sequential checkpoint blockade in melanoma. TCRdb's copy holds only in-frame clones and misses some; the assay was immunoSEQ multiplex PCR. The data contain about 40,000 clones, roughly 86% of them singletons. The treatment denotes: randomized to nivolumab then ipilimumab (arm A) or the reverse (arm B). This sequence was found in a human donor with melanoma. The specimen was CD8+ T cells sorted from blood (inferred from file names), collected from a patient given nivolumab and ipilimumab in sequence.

The CDR3 DNA is TGTGCCTGGACCCTCGGGGGTTTCGACGAGCAGTACTTC. This encodes CAWTLGGFDEQYF. The gene calls are TRBV30 and TRBJ2-7; possibly TRBD2 for D (6 bases). Germline CDR1 reads GTSNPN; CDR2 reads SVGIG (reference sequence). The CDR3 sequence is 13 residues long. V shed 4 bases and J shed 5 bases, with 15 bases lying between them.